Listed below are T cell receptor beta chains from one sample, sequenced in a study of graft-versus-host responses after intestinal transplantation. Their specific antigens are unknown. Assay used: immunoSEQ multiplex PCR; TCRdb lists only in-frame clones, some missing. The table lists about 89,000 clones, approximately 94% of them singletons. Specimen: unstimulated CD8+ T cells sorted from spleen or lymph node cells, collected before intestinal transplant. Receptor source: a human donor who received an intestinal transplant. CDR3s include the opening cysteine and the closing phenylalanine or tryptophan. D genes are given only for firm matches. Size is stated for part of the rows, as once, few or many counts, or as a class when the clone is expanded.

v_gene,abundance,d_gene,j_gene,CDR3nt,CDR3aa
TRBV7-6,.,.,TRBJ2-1,TGTGCCAGCAGCTTAGGGGCGGGGACCTACAATGAGCAGTTCTTC,CASSLGAGTYNEQFF
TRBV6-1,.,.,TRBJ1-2,TGTGCCAGCAGAACAGGATTCTATGACTACACCTTC,CASRTGFYDYTF
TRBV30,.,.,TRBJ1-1,TGTGCCTGGGACCAGGGTACTGAAGCTTTCTTT,CAWDQGTEAFF
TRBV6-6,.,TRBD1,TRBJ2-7,TGTGCCAGCAGTCCCGGGACAGGGTTGATCTACGAGCAGTACTTC,CASSPGTGLIYEQYF
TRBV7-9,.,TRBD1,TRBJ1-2,TGTGCCAGCAGCTCATCCAGGGGGCGCGACTATGGCTACACCTTC,CASSSSRGRDYGYTF
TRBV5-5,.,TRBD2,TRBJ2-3,TGTGCCAGCAGCTTGGGACTAGCGGACACAGATACGCAGTATTTT,CASSLGLADTDTQYF
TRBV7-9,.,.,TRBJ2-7,TGTGCCAGCAGCTCCGTTGCAGGGCGGGAGCAGTACTTC,CASSSVAGREQYF
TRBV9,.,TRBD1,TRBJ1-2,TGTGCCAGCAGCGTAAGCCCCCAGGGGGCTTATGGCTACACCTTC,CASSVSPQGAYGYTF
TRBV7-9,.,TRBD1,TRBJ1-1,TGTGCCAGCAGCTCCGGGGGACAGTGGGCTGAAGCTTTCTTT,CASSSGGQWAEAFF
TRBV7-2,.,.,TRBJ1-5,TGTGCCAGCAGCGCCCCGGAAGGACTAGCCCAGCATTTT,CASSAPEGLAQHF
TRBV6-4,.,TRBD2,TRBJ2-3,TGTGCCAGCAACACCGGGACTAGCGGGTGTGCTGGGGCAGATACGCAGTATTTT,CASNTGTSGCAGADTQYF
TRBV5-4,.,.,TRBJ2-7,TGTGCCAGCAGCTTGGGAGTATCCTACGAGCAGTACTTC,CASSLGVSYEQYF
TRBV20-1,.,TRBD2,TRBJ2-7,TGCAGTGCTTCCCGGGGGGTCGAGCAGTACTTC,CSASRGVEQYF
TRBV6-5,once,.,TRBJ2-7,TGTGCCAGCAGTGAAGCTCTCGGGTCCGAGCAGTACTTC,CASSEALGSEQYF
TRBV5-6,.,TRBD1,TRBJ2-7,TGTGCCAGCAGTCTTGGGACAGGGGGCTACGAGCAGTACTTC,CASSLGTGGYEQYF